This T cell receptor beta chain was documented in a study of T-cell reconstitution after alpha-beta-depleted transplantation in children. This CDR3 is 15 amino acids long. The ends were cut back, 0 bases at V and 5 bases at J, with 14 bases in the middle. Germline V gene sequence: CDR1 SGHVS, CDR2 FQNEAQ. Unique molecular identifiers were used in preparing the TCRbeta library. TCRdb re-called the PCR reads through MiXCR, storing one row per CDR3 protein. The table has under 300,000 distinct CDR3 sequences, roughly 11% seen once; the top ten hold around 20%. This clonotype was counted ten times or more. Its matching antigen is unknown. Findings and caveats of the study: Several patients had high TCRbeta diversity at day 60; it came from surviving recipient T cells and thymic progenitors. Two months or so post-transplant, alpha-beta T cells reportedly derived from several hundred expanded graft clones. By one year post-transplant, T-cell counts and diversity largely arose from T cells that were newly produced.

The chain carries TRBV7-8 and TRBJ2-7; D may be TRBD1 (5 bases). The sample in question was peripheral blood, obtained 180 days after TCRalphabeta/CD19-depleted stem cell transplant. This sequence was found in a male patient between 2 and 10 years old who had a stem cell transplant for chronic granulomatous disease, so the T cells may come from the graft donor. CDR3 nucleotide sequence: TGTGCCAGCAGCTTAGCGGGTGCCAGGGCCCACGAGCAGTACTTC. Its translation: CASSLAGARAHEQYF.